Below, 23 T cell receptor beta chains from the same sample are listed, as sequenced in a study of identical twins. One entry per CDR3 protein results from TCRdb running MiXCR on the 5' RACE reads. Among hundreds of thousands of distinct CDR3 sequences listed, about 20% were seen once. The same data also went into a second study, on T cells expressing NK-cell markers.

The sequencing input was PBMCs. Every receptor here comes from a woman under 30 in good health.

A remark on this clonotype: Lacking the conserved final phenylalanine or tryptophan, this CDR3 likely reflects a read error. The V and J genes are TRBV20-1 and TRBJ2-3; weak D call: TRBD2 (5 bases). Germline assignment: CDR1 DFQATT and CDR2 SNEGSKA (reference sequence). The CDR3 contains 13 residues. Between the trimmed V and J ends, which lost 4 bases and 1 base, there was a span of 9 bases. CDR3 in amino acids: CSANSDRTDTQYL. CDR3 nucleotide sequence: TGCAGTGCTAATAGCGACCGCACAGATACGCAGTATCTT.

In the case of this clonotype: Relative to the germline gene, one junction end is altered; a read error may explain this. The rearrangement joins TRBV20-1 to TRBJ1-2, with D possibly matching TRBD1 (6 bases). The CDR3 has 13 amino acids. In germline, CDR1 is DFQATT, CDR2 SNEGSKA (reference sequence). CDR3 loop: CSAVDRLNYGYTF. CDR3 DNA: TGCAGTGCTGTCGACAGGCTTAACTATGGCTACACTTTC.

The gene calls are TRBV12-3 or TRBV12-4 and TRBJ1-1; D is undetermined. This CDR3 has 13 residues. V was clipped by 3 bases and J by 4 bases, with 9 bases between them. CDR3 amino acids: CASSFGGPTEAFF. The CDR3 nucleotides read TGTGCCAGCAGTTTTGGCGGGCCCACTGAAGCTTTCTTT.

The chain carries TRBV6-1 and TRBJ1-4; TRBD1 agrees at 7 bases. This CDR3 spans 13 amino acids. The germline gives CDR1 MNHNS, CDR2 SASEGT. V was pared by 5 bases and J by 6 bases, with 3 bases of the junction left unmatched. The CDR3 DNA sequence: TGTGCCAGCAGTAGGGGGCTCCATGAAAAACTGTTTTTT. Translated: CASSRGLHEKLFF.

This clonotype appeared a few times. The V and J genes are TRBV5-1 and TRBJ2-1; 9 nucleotides align to TRBD2. Germline CDR1 SGHRS, CDR2 YFSETQ. The V gene end was trimmed by 5 bases and the J gene end by 10 bases; junction bases not matched to a gene: 13. The CDR3 is 15 amino acids. CDR3 nucleotide sequence: TGCGCCAGCAGTCCCGGGACTAGCAATAAGGAAGAGCAGTTCTTC. Translating it yields CASSPGTSNKEEQFF.

This clonotype was seen a handful of times. The chain has TRBV5-1 and TRBJ1-5, with a tentative D call TRBD1 (5 bases). Between the trimmed V and J ends, which lost 0 bases and 7 bases, there was a span of 14 bases. Per the germline V gene, CDR1 is SGHRS and CDR2 is YFSETQ. The CDR3 is 15 amino acids. CDR3 sequence reads: CASSLAGGKEQPQHF. DNA for the CDR3: TGCGCCAGCAGCTTGGCCGGGGGGAAGGAGCAGCCCCAGCATTTT.

This clonotype was observed a handful of times. The J gene is TRBJ2-5, the V gene TRBV7-9, with TRBD1 identical over 7 bases. Trimming cost V 5 bases and J 5 bases; bases outside gene matches: 14. CDR1 is SEHNR and CDR2 is FQNEAQ in the germline V gene (reference sequence). This CDR3 contains 16 residues. The CDR3 DNA sequence: TGTGCCAGCAGCCCTATTCCAGGGACAGCAGGGGAGACCCAGTACTTC. This sequence encodes CASSPIPGTAGETQYF.

The CDR3 DNA reads as TGTGCCAGCAGCCGGGGGGACATGAATACGCAGTATTTT. Translated, it gives CASSRGDMNTQYF. The chain is built from TRBV7-9 and TRBJ2-3, with D perhaps matching TRBD2 (7 bases). Looked up from germline, CDR1 is SEHNR and CDR2 is FQNEAQ (reference sequence). Between the trimmed V and J ends, which lost 5 bases and 7 bases, there was a span of 13 bases. The CDR3 covers 13 residues.

This chain links TRBV7-8 with TRBJ1-2, with D unresolved. Germline CDR1 is SGHVS and CDR2 is FQNEAQ. Trimming removed 4 bases from V and 3 bases from J, with 15 bases in between. This CDR3 comprises 15 residues. The chain's CDR3 is CASSYGSRGDYGYTF. CDR3 bases: TGTGCCAGCAGCTATGGTTCCAGAGGTGACTATGGCTACACCTTC.

The chain carries TRBV5-1 and TRBJ2-5, with 10 nucleotides matching TRBD1. CDR1 and CDR2 from the germline V gene are SGHRS and YFSETQ. The V and J ends lost 1 base and 3 bases, in that order; junction bases with no gene match: 9. This CDR3 region has 17 residues. The CDR3, as DNA: TGCGCCAGCAGCTTGCGTCCACCGGACAGGGGGGAAGAGACCCAGTACTTC. It specifies CASSLRPPDRGEETQYF.

This clonotype appeared many times. This chain joins TRBV6-1 and TRBJ1-1; D unresolved. The CDR3 runs 13 residues. V was trimmed by 7 bases and J by 1 base, leaving 10 bases between them. Germline CDR1 reads MNHNS; CDR2 reads SASEGT. The CDR3 nucleotides read TGTGCCAGCACGGGGTTGAGGAACACTGAAGCTTTCTTT. It specifies CASTGLRNTEAFF.

This clonotype was found a few times. This chain joins TRBV7-8 and TRBJ1-1; D unclear. CDR1 and CDR2 (germline): SGHVS, FQNEAQ. V was shortened by 5 bases and J by 11 bases, with 18 bases between the two germline ends. The CDR3 spans 13 residues. The CDR3 loop is CASSLGPLYAAFF. CDR3 DNA sequence: TGTGCCAGCAGCCTAGGGCCCCTGTATGCGGCTTTCTTT.

The sample holds a few counts of this clonotype. V and J are TRBV7-9 and TRBJ1-4, with D perhaps matching TRBD1 (6 bases). Germline V CDR1 and CDR2: SEHNR, FQNEAQ (reference sequence). With 5 bases removed from V and 8 bases from J, the gap between germline ends came to 18 bases. This CDR3 has 15 residues. CDR3 sequence reads: CASSTGLGGEEKLFF. The CDR3 bases are TGTGCCAGCAGCACTGGGCTGGGGGGCGAGGAAAAACTGTTTTTT.

This clonotype was seen more than once but under ten times. The gene calls are TRBV29-1 and TRBJ2-2; D possibly corresponds to TRBD1 (6 bases). V was shortened by 5 bases and J by 3 bases, with 16 bases between the two germline ends. From germline, CDR1 is SQVTM and CDR2 ANQGSEA. This CDR3 spans 15 amino acids. CDR3 sequence reads: CSVKVTGWDTGELFF. CDR3 bases: TGCAGCGTTAAGGTTACAGGGTGGGACACCGGGGAGCTGTTTTTT.

This clonotype came up a few times. The genes are TRBV12-3 or TRBV12-4 and TRBJ1-1, with D tentatively TRBD1 (5 bases). Trimming cost V 11 bases and J 5 bases, with 18 bases left between them. The CDR3 sequence is 13 residues long. CDR3: CAGRPAGRTEAFF. For the CDR3, the DNA is TGTGCCGGACGCCCGGCAGGGAGGACTGAAGCTTTCTTT.

This clonotype has at least ten counts. The chain uses TRBV20-1 and TRBJ1-1, with D perhaps TRBD1 (6 bases). CDR3 length: 15 amino acids. CDR1 is DFQATT, CDR2 SNEGSKA, per germline (reference sequence). Trimming cost V 0 bases and J 6 bases, with 17 bases left between them. The CDR3 nucleotides are TGCAGTGCTAGAGATCCGGGACAAACGAGGGCTGAAGCTTTCTTT. As protein: CSARDPGQTRAEAFF.

This chain joins TRBV20-1 and TRBJ2-3; 7 bases match TRBD2. The V and J ends lost 6 bases and 2 bases, in that order; junction bases with no gene match: 11. This CDR3 has 15 residues. Germline V gene lookup returns CDR1 DFQATT and CDR2 SNEGSKA (reference sequence). CDR3 protein: CSARAHLAVTDTQYF. As DNA, the CDR3 is TGCAGTGCCCGGGCCCACCTAGCGGTCACAGATACGCAGTATTTT.

The CDR3 region is CSVEGGSGGYTF. The CDR3 nucleotides are TGCAGCGTCGAGGGGGGCTCTGGTGGCTACACCTTC. The V gene is TRBV29-1, the J gene TRBJ1-2; weak D call: TRBD1 (6 bases). This CDR3 is built from 12 residues. V shed 6 bases and J shed 7 bases, with 15 bases lying between them. The germline V gene has CDR1 SQVTM and CDR2 ANQGSEA.

The gene calls are TRBV5-1 and TRBJ1-2; TRBD1 might be the D (5 bases). Trimming removed 6 bases from V and 5 bases from J, with 14 bases in between. The CDR3 length is 13 residues. The germline CDR1 and CDR2 sequences are SGHRS and YFSETQ. CDR3 sequence reads: CASTAGRFYGYTF. The CDR3 region has the DNA TGCGCCAGCACGGCAGGGCGCTTTTATGGCTACACCTTC.

This clonotype occurred a few times. The V and J genes are TRBV29-1 and TRBJ2-7, with 13 bases identical to TRBD2. The junction had 4 bases not matched to a gene; V was cut back by 6 bases and J by 2 bases. The V gene's germline CDR1 is SQVTM and CDR2 ANQGSEA. The CDR3 runs 14 residues. Written as DNA, the CDR3 is TGCAGCGTATTACTAGCGGGAGGGCCCTACGAGCAGTACTTC. Amino acid sequence: CSVLLAGGPYEQYF.

This clonotype was observed a few times. This chain links TRBV20-1 with TRBJ1-5; D is unclear. V was cut by 0 bases and J by 0 bases, with 6 bases left in between. The length of the CDR3 is 14 residues. The germline gives CDR1 DFQATT, CDR2 SNEGSKA (reference sequence). This CDR3 is CSAREGFSNQPQHF. The CDR3 DNA follows: TGCAGTGCTAGAGAGGGGTTTAGCAATCAGCCCCAGCATTTT.

The V and J genes are TRBV3-1 and TRBJ2-3, with 9 bases lining up with TRBD2. The CDR3 sequence is 15 residues long. With 8 bases clipped from V and 2 bases from J, the junction kept 8 bases outside the gene matches. Germline CDR1 is LGHDT and CDR2 is YNNKEL (reference sequence). The CDR3 DNA reads as TGTGCCAGCGGACGGGCGGGAGGGGTCACAGATACGCAGTATTTT. Residues: CASGRAGGVTDTQYF.

In its sample, this clonotype was seen a few times. The conserved phenylalanine or tryptophan normally closing the CDR3 is absent here, so this likely arose from a read error. The DNA is left out, because the CDR3 cannot be placed on it with certainty; the CDR3 is given as TCRdb lists it. V and J are TRBV20-1 and TRBJ2-1; the table assigns TRBD2, which was not confirmed against the DNA. Ends included, the CDR3 has 20 residues. CDR1 DFQATT and CDR2 SNEGSKA come from the germline V gene (reference sequence). The CDR3 reads CSAVKSSSTGSRRMTSGPRI.